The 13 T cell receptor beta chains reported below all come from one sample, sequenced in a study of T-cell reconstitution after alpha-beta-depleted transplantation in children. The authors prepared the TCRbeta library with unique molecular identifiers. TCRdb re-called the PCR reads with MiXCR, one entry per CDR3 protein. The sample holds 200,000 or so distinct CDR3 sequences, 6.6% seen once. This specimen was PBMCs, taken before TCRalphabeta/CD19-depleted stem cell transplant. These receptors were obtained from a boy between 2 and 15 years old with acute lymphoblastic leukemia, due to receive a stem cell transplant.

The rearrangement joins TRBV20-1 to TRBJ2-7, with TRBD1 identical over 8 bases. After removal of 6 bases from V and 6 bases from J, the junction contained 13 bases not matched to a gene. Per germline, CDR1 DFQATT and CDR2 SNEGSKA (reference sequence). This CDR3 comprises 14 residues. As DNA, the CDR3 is TGCAGTGCCGCAGTGGACAGGGTATTAGTCGAGCAGTACTTC. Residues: CSAAVDRVLVEQYF.

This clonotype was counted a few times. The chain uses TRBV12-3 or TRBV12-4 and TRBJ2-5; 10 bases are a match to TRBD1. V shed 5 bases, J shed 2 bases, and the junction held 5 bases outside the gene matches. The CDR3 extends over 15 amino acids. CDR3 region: CASSPRDRGQETQYF. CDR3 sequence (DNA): TGTGCCAGCAGTCCTCGGGACAGGGGACAAGAGACCCAGTACTTC.

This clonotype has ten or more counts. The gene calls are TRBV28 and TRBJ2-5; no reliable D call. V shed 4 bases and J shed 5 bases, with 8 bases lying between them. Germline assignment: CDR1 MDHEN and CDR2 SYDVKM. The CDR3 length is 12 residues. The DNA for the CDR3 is TGTGCCAGCAGTTCAATCCCGGAGACCCAGTACTTC. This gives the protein CASSSIPETQYF.

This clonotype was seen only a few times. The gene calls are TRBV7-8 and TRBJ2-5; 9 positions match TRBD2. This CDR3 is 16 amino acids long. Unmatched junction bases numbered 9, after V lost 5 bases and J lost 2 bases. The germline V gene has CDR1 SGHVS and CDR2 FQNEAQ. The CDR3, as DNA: TGTGCCAGCAGCCCAATTGATCTAGCGGGACAAGAGACCCAGTACTTC. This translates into CASSPIDLAGQETQYF. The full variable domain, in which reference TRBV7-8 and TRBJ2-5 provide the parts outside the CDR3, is GAGVSQSPRYKVAKRGQDVALRCDPISGHVSLFWYQQALGQGPEFLTYFQNEAQLDKSGLPSDRFFAERPEGSVSTLKIQRTQQEDSAVYLCASSPIDLAGQETQYFGPGTRLLVL.

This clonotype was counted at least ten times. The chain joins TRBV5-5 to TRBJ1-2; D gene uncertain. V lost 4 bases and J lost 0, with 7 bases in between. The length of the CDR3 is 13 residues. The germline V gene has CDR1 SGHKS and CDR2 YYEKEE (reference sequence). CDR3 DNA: TGTGCCAGCAGCAGCCAGGCTAACTATGGCTACACCTTC. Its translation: CASSSQANYGYTF.

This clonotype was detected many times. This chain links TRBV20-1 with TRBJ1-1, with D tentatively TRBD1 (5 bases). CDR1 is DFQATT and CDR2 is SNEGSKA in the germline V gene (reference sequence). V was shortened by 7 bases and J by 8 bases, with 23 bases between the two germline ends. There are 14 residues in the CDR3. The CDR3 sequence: CSVSRGRTMREAFF. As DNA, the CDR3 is TGCAGTGTCTCTAGGGGACGTACGATGAGGGAAGCTTTCTTT.

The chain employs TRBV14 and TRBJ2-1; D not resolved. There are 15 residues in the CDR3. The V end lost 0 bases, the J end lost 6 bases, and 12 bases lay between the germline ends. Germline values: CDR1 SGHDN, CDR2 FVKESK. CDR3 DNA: TGTGCCAGCAGCCAAGATTCCATTTGGGGCAATGAGCAGTTCTTC. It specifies CASSQDSIWGNEQFF.

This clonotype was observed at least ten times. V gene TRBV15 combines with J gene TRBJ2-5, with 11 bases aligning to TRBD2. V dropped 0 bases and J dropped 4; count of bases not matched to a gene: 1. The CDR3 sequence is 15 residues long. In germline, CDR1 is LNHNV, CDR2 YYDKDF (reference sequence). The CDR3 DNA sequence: TGTGCCACCAGCAGAGATAGCGGGGGGGCAGAGACCCAGTACTTC. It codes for CATSRDSGGAETQYF.

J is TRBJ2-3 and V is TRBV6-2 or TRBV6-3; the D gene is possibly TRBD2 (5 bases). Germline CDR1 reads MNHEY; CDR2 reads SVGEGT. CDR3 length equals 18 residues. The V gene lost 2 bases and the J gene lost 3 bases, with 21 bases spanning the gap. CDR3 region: CASSYALLQWEKTDTQYF. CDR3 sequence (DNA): TGTGCCAGCAGTTACGCTTTATTACAGTGGGAGAAGACAGATACGCAGTATTTT.

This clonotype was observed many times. CDR3 sequence: CASSLEREGDEQYF. In DNA form, the CDR3 reads TGCGCCAGCAGCTTGGAGCGAGAAGGAGACGAGCAGTACTTC. The chain combines TRBV5-1 with TRBJ2-7, with D uncertain. Deletions cut 0 bases from V and 5 bases from J, with 12 bases between. The CDR3 covers 14 residues. The germline CDR1 and CDR2 sequences are SGHRS and YFSETQ.

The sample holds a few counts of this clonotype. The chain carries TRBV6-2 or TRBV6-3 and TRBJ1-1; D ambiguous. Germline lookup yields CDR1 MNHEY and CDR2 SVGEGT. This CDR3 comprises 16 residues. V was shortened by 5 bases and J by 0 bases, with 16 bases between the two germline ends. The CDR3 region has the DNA TGTGCCAGCAGTCCCATTTGGGGTTCCATGAACACTGAAGCTTTCTTT. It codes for CASSPIWGSMNTEAFF.

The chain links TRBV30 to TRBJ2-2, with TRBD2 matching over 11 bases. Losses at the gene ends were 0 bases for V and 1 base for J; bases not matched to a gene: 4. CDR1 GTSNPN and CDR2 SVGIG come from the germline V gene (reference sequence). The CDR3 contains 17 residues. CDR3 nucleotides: TGTGCCTGGAGTGTGGGTAGCGGGGGGGTGAACACCGGGGAGCTGTTTTTT. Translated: CAWSVGSGGVNTGELFF.

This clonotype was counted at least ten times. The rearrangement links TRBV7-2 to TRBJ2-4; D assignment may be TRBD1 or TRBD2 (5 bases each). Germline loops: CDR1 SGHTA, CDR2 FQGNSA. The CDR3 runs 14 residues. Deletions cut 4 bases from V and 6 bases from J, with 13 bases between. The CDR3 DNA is TGTGCCAGCAGCTCCACCTGGGACCCAAACATTCAGTACTTC. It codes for CASSSTWDPNIQYF.